The TCR beta chain described here comes from a study of cytomegalovirus exposure and HLA in healthy donors. Study at large: Earlier, 95 million to 120 million unique TCR beta sequences were recovered from roughly 200 million T cells by an analysis. Study-wide findings and caveats: An apparent linkage of common viral pathogens to several of the most significant clusters emerged in a later analysis.

Both 60 Vbeta primers and 13 Jbeta primers went into the PCR. Clones were sequenced by immunoSEQ multiplex PCR, and TCRdb holds only the in-frame ones, with some missing. The repertoire consists of around 190,000 clones, with approximately 86% occurring once and the leading ten covering approximately 0.31%. Germline V gene lookup returns CDR1 MDHEN and CDR2 SYDVKM. The CDR3 sequence is 12 residues long. The J segment lost 5 bases and the V segment lost 10 bases, leaving 6 bases of the junction unmatched. Regarding this clone: Antigen: not known.

The V and J genes are TRBV28 and TRBJ2-7, with 9 bases lining up with TRBD1. This TCR was sampled from a woman in her 30s in good health and CMV-seronegative. Input material: PBMCs. The DNA for the CDR3 is TGTGCCACCTGGGACAGGGTCCACGAGCAGTACTTC. Its protein is CATWDRVHEQYF. The whole variable domain, filled in from reference TRBV28 and TRBJ2-7, reads DVKVTQSSRYLVKRTGEKVFLECVQDMDHENMFWYRQDPGLGLRLIYFSYDVKMKEKGDIPEGYSVSREKKERFSLILESASTNQTSMYLCATWDRVHEQYFGPGTRLTVT.